This TCR beta chain was captured by sequencing in a study of blood T cell repertoires in COVID-19 (dated by TCRdb to 2019 to 2021). Regarding the study in general: The collaborator samples originated in the United States, Italy and Spain and spanned the acute and convalescent phases of COVID-19. The repertoires were made available in a free public database intended to serve as a resource for research on the immune response to SARS-CoV-2. Sample metadata almost always included a de-identified subject ID, COVID-19 status, age in years and sex. Where HLA class I and class II types were available, the types were taken from metadata supplied by the sample provider, not from assay-based typing. Subjects who had been exposed to COVID-19, were actively infected with it, or had recovered from it provided the deeply sampled blood TCRbeta repertoires that made up the dataset. The material from the prospective study consisted of cDNA or gDNA derived from T cells, B-cell-depleted T cells, or PBMCs. Samples came from the ongoing ImmuneRACE study (first 160 participants) plus 1,254 subjects from 6 global collaborators. The paper's findings and limits, for the study overall: The amount of clinical and demographic metadata varied by source and participant and was provided uncurated.

TCRbeta CDR3 regions were amplified from genomic DNA by means of the immunoSEQ Assay, a bias-controlled multiplex PCR. Per the authors' processing: The number of nucleated cells in each sample was estimated by amplification of reference gene primers within the assay. To quantify the absolute abundance of each unique TCRbeta CDR3 rearrangement, sequence reads were collapsed and filtered. For each sample, productive Simpson clonality was calculated by taking the square root of Simpson's diversity index across productive rearrangements. TCRdb holds this immuneACCESS table with in-frame rearrangements only. Some clones are missing; in checked studies, unresolved V genes explain under half, and the rest has no known cause. Clone size and V and J calls were adopted from that table, with D and trimming inferred from the DNA. A total of more than 400,000 clones appear in this sample, 90% of them only once. Jointly, the top ten make up approximately 0.55% of the sample.

As for this clone: Its antigen remains unidentified. No quality values exist for individual bases; no much larger clone is one base distant.

In the prospective study, participants were 18 to 89 years old, resided in about 25 geographic areas of the United States, and were enrolled through a virtual design. To assign participants to cohorts, the prospective study relied on clinical history that participants themselves reported in a screening survey and a study questionnaire. ImmuneRACE Cohort 3 recovered participants were defined by two consecutive negative NP/OP PCR tests, healthcare professional clearance, or symptom resolution. Each participant in the prospective study had whole blood, serum and a nasopharyngeal or oropharyngeal swab collected by mobile phlebotomists. Over a 2-month period, participants in the prospective study had the option of providing additional blood draws and questionnaires. Prospective study blood samples were shipped either frozen or at room temperature before DNA extraction. The sequence came from a young man who had recovered from COVID-19. Sequenced sample: PBMCs or T cells enriched from blood (not recorded which).

CDR3 loop: CASSLSSGTTYEQYF. The bases are TGTGCCAGCAGCTTATCTAGTGGCACCACCTACGAGCAGTACTTC. The chain couples TRBV11-2 to TRBJ2-7, with no confident D gene call. V lost 2 bases and J lost 2 bases; the stretch between them is 13 bases long. Per the germline V gene, SGHAT is the CDR1 and FQNNGV is the CDR2. The CDR3 runs 15 amino acids, cysteine and phenylalanine included. CDR3 DNA only is kept here, 45 bases in frame from base 1. The entire variable domain, with the stretches around the CDR3 drawn from the reference TRBV11-2 and TRBJ2-7 proteins, is EAGVAQSPRYKIIEKRQSVAFWCNPISGHATLYWYQQILGQGPKLLIQFQNNGVVDDSQLPKDRFSAERLKGVDSTLKIQPAKLEDSAVYLCASSLSSGTTYEQYFGPGTRLTVT.